These 2 T cell receptor beta chains came from one sample sequenced in a study of blood T cell repertoires in COVID-19 (dated by TCRdb to 2020 to 2021). Library creation used the immunoSEQ multiplex PCR assay. As stored in TCRdb, this immuneACCESS dataset retains in-frame rearrangements with V and J assigned. A fraction of the clones does not appear; measured against another copy, unresolved V genes explain less than half of the discrepancy, and the remainder lacks a known reason. The sample has approximately 50,000 clones on record, roughly 85% of them singletons. The leading ten clones occupy approximately 15% of the sample. Source material: peripheral blood. These receptors came from a human donor in a cohort sampled during active COVID-19.

The genes are TRBV11-2 and TRBJ2-2; tentative D call: TRBD2 (5 bases). The CDR3 has 19 amino acids. The germline V and J ends were trimmed by 0 bases and 8 bases, with 25 bases remaining between them. In germline, CDR1 is SGHAT, CDR2 FQNNGV. This CDR3 reads CASSLEAGWFGDLQGELFF. The CDR3 nucleotides are TGTGCCAGCAGCTTAGAGGCGGGTTGGTTTGGGGATCTTCAAGGGGAGCTGTTTTTT. Together with reference TRBV11-2 and TRBJ2-2, the CDR3 gives the full variable domain: EAGVAQSPRYKIIEKRQSVAFWCNPISGHATLYWYQQILGQGPKLLIQFQNNGVVDDSQLPKDRFSAERLKGVDSTLKIQPAKLEDSAVYLCASSLEAGWFGDLQGELFFGEGSRLTVL.

This chain links TRBV18 with TRBJ1-1, with D perhaps TRBD1 (6 bases). The V end lost 4 bases, the J end lost 2 bases, and 8 bases lay between the germline ends. This CDR3 has 13 residues. Looked up from germline, CDR1 is KGHSH and CDR2 is LQKENI. CDR3 sequence (DNA): TGTGCCAGCTCACAGGGGGAAAACACTGAAGCTTTCTTT. It codes for CASSQGENTEAFF. Filled out from reference TRBV18 and TRBJ1-1, the complete variable domain reads NAGVMQNPRHLVRRRGQEARLRCSPMKGHSHVYWYRQLPEEGLKFMVYLQKENIIDESGMPKERFSAEFPKEGPSILRIQQVVRGDSAAYFCASSQGENTEAFFGQGTRLTVV.